The rows below give T cell receptor beta chains drawn from one sample of a study of blood T cells in healthy people across ages. TCRdb re-analysed the 5' RACE reads in MiXCR, keeping a single row per CDR3 protein. The repertoire has approximately 960,000 distinct CDR3 sequences, around 29% of them found once; the top ten carry roughly 10%. In addition, the sample was reused for a study of T cells of mothers and their children.

The sequencing sample was made of blood. The receptors were gathered from a woman aged 40 to 49 in good health. CDR3s include the opening cysteine and the closing phenylalanine or tryptophan. D genes are given only for firm matches. Only part of the rows carry a size: once, few, many, or a class if the clone is expanded.

J,D,V,size,DNA,CDR3
TRBJ2-5,.,TRBV12-3/TRBV12-4,many,TGTGCCAGCAGTCTCGACCAAGGCGGGGAGACCCAGTACTTC,CASSLDQGGETQYF
TRBJ2-1,TRBD2,TRBV7-9,.,TGTGCCACGGAGGAGCGGGGGGGCCTGGATGAGCAGTTCTTC,CATEERGGLDEQFF
TRBJ2-1,.,TRBV7-2,few,TGTGCCAGCAGCCAAACCTTTGCAGGTGAGCAGTTCTTC,CASSQTFAGEQFF
TRBJ1-5,.,TRBV7-2,few,TGTGCCAGCAGCTTTGGGCCTGGGGGGGTTATGGATCAGCCCCAGCATTTT,CASSFGPGGVMDQPQHF
TRBJ2-6,TRBD1,TRBV20-1,once,TGCAGTGTCCTTGGACAGGGAATAGCCAACGTCCTGACTTTC,CSVLGQGIANVLTF
TRBJ1-2,.,TRBV3-1,.,TGTGCCAGCAGCCCCCCTACAGCCATGCTCTATGGCTACACCTTC,CASSPPTAMLYGYTF
TRBJ2-5,TRBD1,TRBV6-4,.,TGTGCCAGCAGCGAGGAGACAGGGGGCTACAATGAGCAGTACTTC,CASSEETGGYNEQYF
TRBJ1-2,.,TRBV5-1,.,TGCGCCAGCTGGGCGACAGGAACCTATGGCTACACCTTC,CASWATGTYGYTF
TRBJ2-4,TRBD2,TRBV7-2,.,TGTGCCAGCAGCTTTGGGCTGAGGCGGGGGGTCTCCTACGGGCAGTACTTC,CASSFGLRRGVSYGQYF
TRBJ2-7,TRBD1,TRBV5-1,many,TGCGCCAGCAGCTTAACCGGGACAGATCCCTACGAGCAGTACTTC,CASSLTGTDPYEQYF
TRBJ2-2,TRBD2,TRBV6-5,.,TGTGCCAGCTTTCGCGGGGGGAACGCGAACACCGGGGAGCTGTTTTTT,CASFRGGNANTGELFF
TRBJ2-6,TRBD1,TRBV15,.,TGTGCCACCAGCAGCAGGGACAGGGGTCTCTCTGGGGCCAACGTCCTGACTTTC,CATSSRDRGLSGANVLTF
TRBJ2-1,.,TRBV5-1,few,TGCGCCAGCAGCTTGGGCGGTGGGGGGACTCCACCGCAGTTCTTC,CASSLGGGGTPPQFF
TRBJ1-5,.,TRBV7-9,few,TGTGCCAGCAGCTTAGGGCAGGCTGACCAGCCCCAGCATTTT,CASSLGQADQPQHF
TRBJ2-7,.,TRBV4-3,.,TGCGCCAGCAGCCCTAACGAGGGTAACGAGCAGTACTTC,CASSPNEGNEQYF
TRBJ1-1,TRBD1,TRBV3-1,few,TGTGCCAGCAGCCAAGTCCAGGGGGACACTGAAGCTTTCTTT,CASSQVQGDTEAFF
TRBJ1-5,.,TRBV12-3/TRBV12-4,many,TGTGCCAGCAGTTTGACACATGGCAATCAGCCCCAGCATTTT,CASSLTHGNQPQHF
TRBJ2-3,TRBD1,TRBV7-2,many,TGTGCCAGCAGCTTAAAATTCGCAGGGGGCCTGACAGATACGCAGTATTTT,CASSLKFAGGLTDTQYF
TRBJ2-1,TRBD1,TRBV5-1,.,TGCGCCAGCAGCTACAGGGGAAGAAGCAATGAGCAGTTCTTC,CASSYRGRSNEQFF
TRBJ2-4,TRBD1,TRBV7-8,few,TGTGCCAGCAGCTCCAGGGACAGGGGAACCTCAGGGTACAACATTCAGTACTTC,CASSSRDRGTSGYNIQYF
TRBJ1-1,.,TRBV7-9,few,TGTGCCAGCAGCCGAATAAACACTGAAGCTTTCTTT,CASSRINTEAFF
TRBJ1-2,.,TRBV9,few,TGTGCCAGCAGCGTAGACGGCGGAGGGTACGGCTACACCTTC,CASSVDGGGYGYTF
TRBJ2-5,.,TRBV7-8,.,TGTGCCAGCAGCCTCCGACTAAGAATAGAGACCCAGTACTTC,CASSLRLRIETQYF
TRBJ2-3,TRBD1,TRBV6-5,.,TGTGCCAGCAGGAGGGGACAGGGAGGAACAGATGCGCAGTATTTT,CASRRGQGGTDAQYF
TRBJ2-6,.,TRBV9,.,.,CASSVGGGSGANVRTF
TRBJ1-6,.,TRBV5-4,few,TGTGCCAGCAGCTTGGGGCAGGGAGTTAGCTCCTATAATTCACCCCTCCACTTT,CASSLGQGVSSYNSPLHF
TRBJ2-3,TRBD2,TRBV6-1,.,TGTGCCAGCAGTGAACGTACTAGCGGGAGCACAGATACGCAGTATTTT,CASSERTSGSTDTQYF
TRBJ1-2,.,TRBV12-3/TRBV12-4,.,TGTGCCAGCAGTTTAGGGACTAACTCCTATGGCTACACCTTC,CASSLGTNSYGYTF
TRBJ2-5,.,TRBV6-1,many,TGTGCCAGCAGTGAGCGGCATCCCCTCCAGGGGACCCAGTACTTC,CASSERHPLQGTQYF
TRBJ2-7,TRBD1,TRBV2,.,TGTGCCAGCAGTGACAGGGGGCCTCAGCAGTACTTC,CASSDRGPQQYF
TRBJ2-2,.,TRBV30,.,TGTGCCTGGAGGCAGGGGAACACCGGGGAGCTGTTTTTT,CAWRQGNTGELFF
TRBJ1-4,.,TRBV30,few,TGTGCCTGGAGTGTAGGGGCATACAGGGAAAAACTGTTTTTT,CAWSVGAYREKLFF
TRBJ2-4,TRBD1,TRBV2,.,TGTGCCAGCAGTCCGGACAGGGGGCGCGAAAACATTCAGTACTTC,CASSPDRGRENIQYF
TRBJ1-2,TRBD1,TRBV6-5,few,TGTGCCAGCAGCCGGACAGGGGGGTCCTATGGCTACACCTTC,CASSRTGGSYGYTF
TRBJ2-1,TRBD1,TRBV5-6,.,TGTGCCAGCAGCTGGGACAGTGCAGAGGATGAGCAGTTCTTC,CASSWDSAEDEQFF
TRBJ2-5,TRBD1,TRBV5-1,.,TGCGCCAGCAGCTCGAATCCGGGACAGAAAGAGACCCAGTACTTC,CASSSNPGQKETQYF
TRBJ1-5,.,TRBV3-1,few,TGTGCCAGCAGCCAAGGACGGCGCAATCAGCCCCAGCATTTT,CASSQGRRNQPQHF
TRBJ1-5,.,TRBV27,few,TGTGCCAGCAAGCCCCAGGGAGGCCAGCCCCAGCATTTT,CASKPQGGQPQHF
TRBJ2-3,.,TRBV24-1,few,TGTGCCACCGGGGCCCCCGTAGGAGATACGCAGTATTTT,CATGAPVGDTQYF
TRBJ1-2,.,TRBV28,.,TGTGCCAGCAGTTTAGACAACGTGGGGGGTGGCTACACCTTC,CASSLDNVGGGYTF
TRBJ2-3,TRBD1,TRBV7-9,.,TGTGCCAGCAGTAAGGGGGGGACAGGGATGCGGACAGATACGCAGTATTTT,CASSKGGTGMRTDTQYF
TRBJ2-4,.,TRBV9,few,TGTGCCAGCAGCCCAACAAGAGCCAAAAACACTCAGTACTTC,CASSPTRAKNTQYF
TRBJ1-5,.,TRBV4-1,.,TGCGCCAGCAGCCAAGATAGGGGGACCGGTCTGGGGCAGCCCCAGCATTTT,CASSQDRGTGLGQPQHF
TRBJ2-7,.,TRBV7-9,.,TGTGCCAGCAGCTTTAGCACCCACTATCTCCTACGAGTGTACTTC,CASSFSTHYLLRVYF
TRBJ2-7,.,TRBV18,few,TGTGCCAGCTCAGGTGAGAAAGGCTACGAGCAGTACTTC,CASSGEKGYEQYF
TRBJ2-5,.,TRBV24-1,few,TGTGCCACCAGTGATTTGAGAGCAGGGGGGGAGACCCAGTACTTC,CATSDLRAGGETQYF
TRBJ1-2,.,TRBV4-3,.,TGCGCCAGCAGCCAAGTGAGGCAGGGGTCTCGTGGCTACACCTTC,CASSQVRQGSRGYTF
TRBJ2-3,.,TRBV4-1,few,TGCGCCAGCAGCCAAGAAAACCCCAGCACAGATACGCAGTATTTT,CASSQENPSTDTQYF
TRBJ1-4,.,TRBV5-1,few,TGCGCCAGCAGCCGCGACAGGATTAATGAAAAACTGTTTTTT,CASSRDRINEKLFF
TRBJ2-2,.,TRBV18,few,TGTGCCAGCTCACCAACCTTGACGAACACCGGGGAGCTGTTTTTT,CASSPTLTNTGELFF
TRBJ2-1,.,TRBV14,many,TGTGCCAGCAGCCTCCCAACCAGGGCAGGAAATGAGCAGTTCTTC,CASSLPTRAGNEQFF
TRBJ2-3,TRBD1,TRBV9,.,TGTGCCAGCAACAGGGGGGCCTCAGATACGCAGTATTTT,CASNRGASDTQYF
TRBJ2-3,TRBD2,TRBV2,.,TGTGCCAGCAACCTAGCGGGGGGAACAGATACGCAGTATTTT,CASNLAGGTDTQYF
TRBJ2-7,.,TRBV5-1,many,TGCGCCAGCAGCGCCGGGGGCAAGGACGAGCAGTACTTC,CASSAGGKDEQYF
TRBJ2-7,TRBD2,TRBV5-1,.,TGCGCCAGCAGCGTATCGGATCTTAGCGGGGTCTACGAGCAGTACTTC,CASSVSDLSGVYEQYF